One T cell receptor beta chain is described in this entry. Its specificity is unknown. This record belongs to a study of glioma-infiltrating T cells after dendritic cell vaccination. Across the study: The vaccine used monocyte-derived dendritic cells pulsed overnight with autologous tumor lysate.

Some clones are missing from TCRdb's copy, which holds only in-frame ones; the method was immunoSEQ multiplex PCR. The data hold tens of thousands of clones, with over 70% observed a single time. Study results and limitations: Only a small number of patients had complete blood and tumor samples.

Germline lookup yields CDR1 SGDLS and CDR2 YYNGEE. The V and J ends lost 0 bases and 9 bases, in that order; junction bases with no gene match: 6. The CDR3 consists of 15 residues. This receptor was obtained from a human donor with glioblastoma. This chain uses TRBV9 with TRBJ1-4; 9 nucleotides match TRBD1. Material: blood, obtained before dendritic cell vaccination. The CDR3 nucleotides read TGTGCCAGCAGCGTAGGACAGGGGGGAGGAAAAAAACTGTTTTTT. Protein: CASSVGQGGGKKLFF. Based on the CDR3 plus reference TRBV9 and TRBJ1-4, the full variable domain is DSGVTQTPKHLITATGQRVTLRCSPRSGDLSVYWYQQSLDQGLQFLIQYYNGEERAKGNILERFSAQQFPDLHSELNLSSLELGDSALYFCASSVGQGGGKKLFFGSGTQLSVL.